This TCR beta chain was identified during a study of blood T cell repertoires in COVID-19. V was clipped by 2 bases and J by 7 bases; unmatched bases: 8. This CDR3 comprises 16 residues. Germline assignment: CDR1 KGHSH and CDR2 LQKENI. In the original processing: Estimates of nucleated cell counts were drawn from the amplification of reference gene primers. Only in-frame clones appear in the TCRdb table, and some are missing; sequencing was by immunoSEQ multiplex PCR. The DNA was the basis for D and trimming; V, J and clone size are from that table. This table has about 65,000 clones, approximately 80% appearing once.

The TCR comes from an elderly man with acute or convalescent COVID-19. The source material was peripheral blood. The rearrangement joins TRBV18 to TRBJ2-2, with 9 bases aligning to TRBD1. CDR3 residues: CASSPNTGGWSGELFF. The CDR3 DNA reads as TGTGCCAGCTCACCAAACACAGGGGGCTGGAGCGGGGAGCTGTTTTTT.